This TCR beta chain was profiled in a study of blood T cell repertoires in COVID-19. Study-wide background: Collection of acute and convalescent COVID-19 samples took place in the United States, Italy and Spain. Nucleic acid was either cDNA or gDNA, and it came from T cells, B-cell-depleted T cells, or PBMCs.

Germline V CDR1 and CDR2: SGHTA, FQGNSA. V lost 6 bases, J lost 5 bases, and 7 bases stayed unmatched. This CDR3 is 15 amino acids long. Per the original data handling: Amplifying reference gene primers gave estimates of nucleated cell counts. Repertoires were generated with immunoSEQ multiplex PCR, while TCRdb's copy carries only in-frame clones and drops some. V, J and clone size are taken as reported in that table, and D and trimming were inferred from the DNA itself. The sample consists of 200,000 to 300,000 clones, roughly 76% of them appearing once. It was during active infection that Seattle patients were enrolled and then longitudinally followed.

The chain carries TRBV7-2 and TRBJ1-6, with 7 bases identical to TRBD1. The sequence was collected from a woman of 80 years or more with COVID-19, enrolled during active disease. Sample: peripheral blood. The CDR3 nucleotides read TGTGCCAGCAGGCCAGGGACAGCTAATAATTCACCCCTCCACTTT. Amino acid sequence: CASRPGTANNSPLHF.